The entry that follows covers one T cell receptor (beta chain) sequence. The Seattle patients, enrolled during active infection, were followed longitudinally. These data originate in a study of blood T cell repertoires in COVID-19. At the level of the study: From the United States, Italy and Spain came samples of acute and convalescent COVID-19. From T cells, B-cell-depleted T cells, or PBMCs came the material, which was cDNA or gDNA.

CDR1 and CDR2 from the germline V gene are SGHTA and FQGTGA. The CDR3 runs to 12 residues. The germline V and J ends were trimmed by 5 bases and 11 bases, with 15 bases remaining between them. Original processing notes: Reference gene primers were amplified, and this amplification served to estimate nucleated cell counts. Generated by immunoSEQ multiplex PCR, the TCRdb table keeps only in-frame clones and is missing some. Clonal size and the V and J genes are those of that table, whereas D and trimming came from the DNA. The sample has 300,000 to 400,000 clones, 87% seen once. The TCR sequence derives from a woman in her forties or fifties with COVID-19, enrolled during active disease. The genes are TRBV7-3 and TRBJ1-1, with a weak D call TRBD1 (5 bases). Sequenced: peripheral blood. The CDR3 region has the DNA TGTGCCAGCAGCCCTACTGGGGCGCAGGCTTTCTTT. It yields the protein CASSPTGAQAFF.